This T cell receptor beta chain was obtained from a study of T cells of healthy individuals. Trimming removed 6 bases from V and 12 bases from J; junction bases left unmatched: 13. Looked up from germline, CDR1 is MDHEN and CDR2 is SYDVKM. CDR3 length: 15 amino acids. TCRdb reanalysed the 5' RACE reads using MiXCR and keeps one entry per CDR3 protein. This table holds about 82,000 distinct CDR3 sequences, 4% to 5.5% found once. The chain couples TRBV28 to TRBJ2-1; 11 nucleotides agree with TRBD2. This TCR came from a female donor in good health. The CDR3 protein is CASSAGTSGGGWQFF. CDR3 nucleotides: TGTGCCAGCAGCGCCGGGACTAGCGGAGGGGGATGGCAGTTCTTC.